Listed here is a single TCR beta chain. The sample belongs to a study of response to subunit inactivated influenza vaccine. The CDR3 extends over 13 amino acids. Trimming pared 6 bases from V and 7 bases from J, leaving 15 bases between. Per the germline V gene, CDR1 is MNHNY and CDR2 is SVGAGI (reference sequence). TCRdb called the RT-PCR reads again in MiXCR, with one record for every CDR3 protein. The data contain 300,000 to 350,000 distinct CDR3 sequences, approximately 23% of them singletons. Sequenced here: PBMCs from blood, sampled less than 22 months after vaccination. The chain joins TRBV6-6 to TRBJ1-2, with D possibly TRBD1 on 5 matching bases. This TCR came from a man aged 50 to 69 who received an inactivated influenza vaccine. The CDR3 nucleotides are TGTGCCAGCAGCCCCCCCCAGGGCCGTGGCTACACCTTC. Translated: CASSPPQGRGYTF.